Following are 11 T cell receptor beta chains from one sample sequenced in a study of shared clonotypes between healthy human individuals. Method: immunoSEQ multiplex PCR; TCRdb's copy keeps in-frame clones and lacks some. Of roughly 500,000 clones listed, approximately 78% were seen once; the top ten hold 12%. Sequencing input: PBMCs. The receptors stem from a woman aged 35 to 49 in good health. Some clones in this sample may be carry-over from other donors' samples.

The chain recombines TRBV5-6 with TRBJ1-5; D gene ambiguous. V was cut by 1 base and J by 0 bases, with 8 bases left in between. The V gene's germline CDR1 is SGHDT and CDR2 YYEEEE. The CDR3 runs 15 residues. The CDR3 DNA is TGTGCCAGCAGCTTGACCCCCAATAGCAATCAGCCCCAGCATTTT. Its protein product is CASSLTPNSNQPQHF.

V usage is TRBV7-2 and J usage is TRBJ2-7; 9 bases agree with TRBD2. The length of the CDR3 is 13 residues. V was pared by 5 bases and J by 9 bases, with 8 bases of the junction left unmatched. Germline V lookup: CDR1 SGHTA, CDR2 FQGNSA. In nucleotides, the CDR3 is TGTGCCAGCAGCCCGCCGCTAGCGGGAAGGCAGTACTTC. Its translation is CASSPPLAGRQYF.

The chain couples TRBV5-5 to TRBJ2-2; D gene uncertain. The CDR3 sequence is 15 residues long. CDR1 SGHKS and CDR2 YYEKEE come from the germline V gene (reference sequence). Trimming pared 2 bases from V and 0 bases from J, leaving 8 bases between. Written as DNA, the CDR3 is TGTGCCAGCAGCTTCGGGCTAGCGAACACCGGGGAGCTGTTTTTT. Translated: CASSFGLANTGELFF. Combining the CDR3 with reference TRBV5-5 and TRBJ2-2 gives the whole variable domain DAGVTQSPTHLIKTRGQQVTLRCSPISGHKSVSWYQQVLGQGPQFIFQYYEKEERGRGNFPDRFSARQFPNYSSELNVNALLLGDSALYLCASSFGLANTGELFFGEGSRLTVL.

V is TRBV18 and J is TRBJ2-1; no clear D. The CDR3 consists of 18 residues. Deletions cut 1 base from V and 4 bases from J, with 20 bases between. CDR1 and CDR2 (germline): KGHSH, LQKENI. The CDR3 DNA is TGTGCCAGCTCACCACTAAGGCTCCGTAGTCAAGGGTACAATGAGCAGTTCTTC. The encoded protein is CASSPLRLRSQGYNEQFF.

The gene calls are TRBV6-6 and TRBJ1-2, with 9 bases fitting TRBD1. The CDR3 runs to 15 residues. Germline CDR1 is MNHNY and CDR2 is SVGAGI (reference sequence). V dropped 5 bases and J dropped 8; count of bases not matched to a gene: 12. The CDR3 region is CASSHRGQGSGGYTF. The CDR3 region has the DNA TGTGCCAGCAGTCACAGAGGACAGGGGAGCGGGGGCTACACCTTC.

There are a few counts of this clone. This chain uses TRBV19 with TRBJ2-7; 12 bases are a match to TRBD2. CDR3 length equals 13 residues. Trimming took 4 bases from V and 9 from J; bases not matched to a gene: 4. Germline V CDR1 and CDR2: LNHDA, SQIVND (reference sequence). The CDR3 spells CASSRTSGTAQYF. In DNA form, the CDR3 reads TGTGCCAGTAGTAGGACTAGCGGGACAGCGCAGTACTTC.

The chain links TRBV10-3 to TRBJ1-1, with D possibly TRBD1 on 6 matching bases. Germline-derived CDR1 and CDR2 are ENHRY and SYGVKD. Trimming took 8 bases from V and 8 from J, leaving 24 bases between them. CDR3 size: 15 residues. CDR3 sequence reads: CAIGGDNREPLEAFF. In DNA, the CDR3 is TGTGCCATCGGGGGTGACAACAGGGAACCTTTAGAAGCTTTCTTT.

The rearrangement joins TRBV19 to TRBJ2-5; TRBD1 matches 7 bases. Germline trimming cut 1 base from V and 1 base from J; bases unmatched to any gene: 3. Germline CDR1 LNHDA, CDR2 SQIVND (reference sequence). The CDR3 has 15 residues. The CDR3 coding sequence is TGTGCCAGTAGTATAGTCAGGGACAGCCAAGAGACCCAGTACTTC. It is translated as CASSIVRDSQETQYF.

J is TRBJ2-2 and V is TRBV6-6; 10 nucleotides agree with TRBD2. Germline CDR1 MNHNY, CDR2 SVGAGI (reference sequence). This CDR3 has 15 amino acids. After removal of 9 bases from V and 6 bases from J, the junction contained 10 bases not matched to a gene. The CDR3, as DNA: TGTGCCAGTCGGCTCGGGACTAGCGAGGCCGGGGAGCTGTTTTTT. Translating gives CASRLGTSEAGELFF.

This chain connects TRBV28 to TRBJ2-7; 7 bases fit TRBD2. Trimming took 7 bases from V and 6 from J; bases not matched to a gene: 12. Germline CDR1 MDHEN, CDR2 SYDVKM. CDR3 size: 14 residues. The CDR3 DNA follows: TGTGCCAGCATCCCTGCTGGCGGGAGCGGCGAGCAGTACTTC. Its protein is CASIPAGGSGEQYF.

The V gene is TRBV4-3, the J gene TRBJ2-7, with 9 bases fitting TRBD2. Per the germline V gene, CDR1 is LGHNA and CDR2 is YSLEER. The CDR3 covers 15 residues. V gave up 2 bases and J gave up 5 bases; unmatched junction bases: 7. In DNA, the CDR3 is TGCGCCAGCAGCCAACCTCTAGCGGGAATTGACGAGCAGTACTTC. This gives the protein CASSQPLAGIDEQYF.